This T cell receptor (beta chain) derives from a study of blood T cells in healthy people across ages. This CDR3 is built from 13 residues. Trimming took 7 bases from V and 6 from J, leaving 16 bases between them. Germline values: CDR1 ENHRY, CDR2 SYGVKD. Combining a sample-barcoded 5' primer with a J-beta primer mix, a second PCR ran for about 7 to 12 cycles. Every cDNA was tagged by a template-switch adaptor with 12 random nucleotides. From the 5' RACE reads, TCRdb called clonotypes with MiXCR, one entry per CDR3 protein. The sample shows 1,500,000 or so distinct CDR3 sequences, around 59% of them seen only once. This clonotype was recorded a few times.

The chain joins TRBV10-3 to TRBJ2-7; a possible D gene is TRBD1 (5 bases). The TCR was taken from a man aged 18 to 30 in good health. Specimen: blood. CDR3 protein: CAINPGSFGEQYF. The DNA of the CDR3 is TGTGCCATCAATCCAGGGTCCTTCGGCGAGCAGTACTTC.